This T cell receptor (beta chain) appears in the sequencing data of a study of technical replicates of blood from a few donors. TCRdb's copy holds only in-frame clones and misses some; the assay was immunoSEQ multiplex PCR. The sample lists 60,000 to 65,000 clones; 92% were seen once. CDR1 and CDR2 (germline): SGHTA, FQGNSA. CDR3 length equals 14 residues. The V gene lost 1 base and the J gene lost 1 base, with 7 bases spanning the gap. This rearrangement joins TRBV7-2 to TRBJ1-1; a possible D gene is TRBD1 (5 bases). The sequencing sample was made of PBMCs. The receptor's source is a human donor in good health. Some clones in this sample may be carry-over from other donors' samples. CDR3 amino acids: CASSLGQGNTEAFF. CDR3 nucleotides: TGTGCCAGCAGCTTAGGGCAGGGGAACACTGAAGCTTTCTTT.